These T cell receptor beta chains were read from a single sample in a study of shared T cell receptors in the human thymus. The method was immunoSEQ multiplex PCR; TCRdb's version includes in-frame clones alone and lacks a portion of them. The top ten clones hold about 0.03% of a sample with roughly 68,000 clones, roughly 96% of them seen once. Material for sequencing was thymocytes. The receptors originated from a human donor. Both conserved end residues are part of each CDR3. D genes are given only for firm matches. Clone size is shown for a subset of rows, as once, few, many or a class of expanded clone.

j_gene	abundance	v_gene	d_gene	CDR3nt	CDR3aa
TRBJ2-5	NA	TRBV4-3	TRBD2	TGCGCCAGCAGCCGGATGGGGGGGATTCAAGAGACCCAGTACTTC	CASSRMGGIQETQYF
TRBJ2-3	NA	TRBV15	TRBD2	TGTGCCACCAGCCCAGGACTAGCATTGGATACGCAGTATTTT	CATSPGLALDTQYF
TRBJ1-1	few	TRBV20-1	NA	TGCAGTGCTAGTGTCACTGAAGCTTTCTTT	CSASVTEAFF
TRBJ2-1	NA	TRBV11-3	TRBD2	TGTGCCAGCAGCTTAGATGACGGGGGGGCCCACAATGAGCAGTTCTTC	CASSLDDGGAHNEQFF
TRBJ2-5	NA	TRBV5-6	NA	TGTGCCAGCAGCTGGGGGGGACAGGTTGTCGAGACCCAGTACTTC	CASSWGGQVVETQYF
TRBJ2-3	NA	TRBV7-3	TRBD1	TGTGCCAGCAGCTTATCCGGACAGGCTCCCACAGATACGCAGTATTTT	CASSLSGQAPTDTQYF
TRBJ2-1	NA	TRBV7-2	NA	TGTGCCAGCAGCTTAGCGGGGGGTGGGCATACCCCTCACAATGAGCAGTTCTTC	CASSLAGGGHTPHNEQFF
TRBJ2-4	NA	TRBV29-1	NA	TGCAGCGTTGAGGGGGCAGAGGGAGGTGGTGGAGCCAAAAACATTCAGTACTTC	CSVEGAEGGGGAKNIQYF
TRBJ1-1	NA	TRBV4-3	NA	TGCGCCAGCAGCCAAGACCAGGGGCATATGAACACTGAAGCTTTCTTT	CASSQDQGHMNTEAFF
TRBJ2-7	NA	TRBV11-2	TRBD2	TGTGCCAGCAGCTTAGCCCCTAGCGGGTCGTCCGACGAGCAGTACTTC	CASSLAPSGSSDEQYF
TRBJ2-2	NA	TRBV4-2	TRBD2	TGTGCCAGCAGCCAAGACTCGGGGGGTTCCACCGGGGAGCTGTTTTTT	CASSQDSGGSTGELFF
TRBJ1-1	NA	TRBV28	TRBD1	TGTGCCAGCAGTCCCGACCCCGGACAGGCTCAGATGAACACTGAAGCTTTCTTT	CASSPDPGQAQMNTEAFF
TRBJ2-4	NA	TRBV14	NA	TGTGCCAGCAGCCAAGGTCCAGTCGGGATACTAAAAAACATTCAGTACTTC	CASSQGPVGILKNIQYF
TRBJ2-1	NA	TRBV2	NA	TGTGCCACCCACCTGCCGGGGAACCCGGTGGATGAGCAGTTCTTC	CATHLPGNPVDEQFF
TRBJ1-4	NA	TRBV14	NA	TGTGCCAGCAGCCAACAGCATTACGGCGAAAAACTGTTTTTT	CASSQQHYGEKLFF
TRBJ2-7	NA	TRBV7-2	TRBD2	TGTGCCAGCAGCTCCGTGCCGCGGGGGAACTCCTACGAGCAGTACTTC	CASSSVPRGNSYEQYF
TRBJ1-5	NA	TRBV30	TRBD1	TGTGCCTGGAGTGTACGGGACAGGGGGAGCAATCAGCCCCAGCATTTT	CAWSVRDRGSNQPQHF
TRBJ1-5	NA	TRBV7-2	NA	TGTGCCAGCAGCCTAGACAGAAATCAGCCCCAGCATTTT	CASSLDRNQPQHF
TRBJ2-7	NA	TRBV20-1	NA	TGCAGTGCTAGATCCGGACGGGTGCAGTACTTC	CSARSGRVQYF
TRBJ2-7	NA	TRBV2	NA	TGTGCCAGCAGCAAAGCCAGGAGCTCCTACGAGCAGTACTTC	CASSKARSSYEQYF
TRBJ1-5	NA	TRBV11-1	NA	TGTGCCAGCAGCTTAGGTGAGGGGACAAACCTGGGCAATCAGCCCCAGCATTTT	CASSLGEGTNLGNQPQHF
TRBJ2-6	NA	TRBV6-5	NA	TGTGCCAGCAGTTGGGGCGGAGGGGCTGGGGCCAACGTCCTGACTTTC	CASSWGGGAGANVLTF
TRBJ1-6	NA	TRBV27	NA	TGTGCCAGCAGCCCCCGGCGCAGGGCTAATTCACCCCTCCACTTT	CASSPRRRANSPLHF
TRBJ1-4	NA	TRBV4-2	TRBD1	TGTGCCAGCAGCCTGACTGTCCGGGACAGGGCGTTTGTGTGTCGAGAGGGAACTAATGAAAAACTGTTTTTT	CASSLTVRDRAFVCREGTNEKLFF
TRBJ2-1	NA	TRBV12-5	NA	TGTGCTAGTGGTTCCAACAATGAGCAGTTCTTC	CASGSNNEQFF
TRBJ2-5	NA	TRBV19	TRBD2	TGTGCCAGTAGTATAGAGGGTCAGACAGGAATTTTCACGACTAGCGGGGAGAGGGAGACCCAGTACTTC	CASSIEGQTGIFTTSGERETQYF
TRBJ1-2	NA	TRBV2	TRBD1	TGTGCCAGCAGTGAACTTTCGGACAGGGCAGCTAACTATGGCTACACCTTC	CASSELSDRAANYGYTF
TRBJ1-5	NA	TRBV19	NA	TGTGCCAGTAGTCCGCAGGTTGATTGGCCAAGGCAGCCCCAGCATTTT	CASSPQVDWPRQPQHF
TRBJ2-7	NA	TRBV2	NA	TGTGCCAGCACCCGGGGGCCCAGGGTCTACGAGCAGTACTTC	CASTRGPRVYEQYF
TRBJ2-1	NA	TRBV19	TRBD2	TGTGCCAGTAGTAAATGGTATAGTAGCGGGGGGGCAGCTGAGCAGTTCTTC	CASSKWYSSGGAAEQFF
TRBJ2-5	NA	TRBV6-1	NA	TGTGCCAGCAGTGCATCCGTTCAGGGGTACGAGACCCAGTACTTC	CASSASVQGYETQYF